This T cell receptor (beta chain) appears in the sequencing data of a study of T-cell memory formation after mild COVID-19. In the study overall: TCR clusters showed largely donor specificity.

V lost 2 bases, J lost 4 bases, and 18 bases stayed unmatched. The CDR3 contains 19 residues. CDR1 and CDR2 from the germline V gene are MNHEY and SVGEGT. 5'RACE, which relied on constant-segment primers, yielded TCR alpha and TCR beta cDNA libraries carrying sample barcodes and UMIs. TCRdb re-called the 5' RACE reads through MiXCR, storing one row per CDR3 protein. This table holds some 210,000 distinct CDR3 sequences, 25% to 35% found once. The sample taken for sequencing was PBMCs or a T cell subset sorted from them (not recorded which). V and J are TRBV6-2 or TRBV6-3 and TRBJ2-7; TRBD2 agrees at 9 bases. This clonotype was obtained from an adult woman who had mild COVID-19 (a few samples of this study predate the infection). Cell type and time point are not known. CDR3 nucleotide sequence: TGTGCCAGCAGTTACGCCATGAGGGGGACTAGCCTGACGGGGTACGAGCAGTACTTC. Protein sequence: CASSYAMRGTSLTGYEQYF.